A single sample gave rise to the 25 T cell receptor beta chains below, sequenced in a study of blood T cells in healthy people across ages. Primed by a sample-barcoded 5' primer and a J-beta primer mix, a second PCR proceeded for roughly 7 to 12 cycles. One entry per CDR3 protein results from TCRdb running MiXCR on the 5' RACE reads. The sample holds 500,000 to 550,000 distinct CDR3 sequences, less than 25% seen once. The same sample was also studied in work on T cells of mothers and their children.

What was sequenced was blood. These receptors were collected from a boy younger than 18 in good health.

This clonotype was detected many times. The chain employs TRBV5-1 and TRBJ1-2; 9 bases line up with TRBD1. J lost 2 bases, V lost 3 bases, and 11 bases had no gene match. The CDR3 runs 17 residues. Germline loops: CDR1 SGHRS, CDR2 YFSETQ. DNA for the CDR3: TGCGCCAGCAGCTCAATGCGTCCCGGGACAGGGAACTATGGCTACACCTTC. Translating it yields CASSSMRPGTGNYGYTF.

The DNA of the CDR3 is TGTGCCAGCAGGGAGGTGGTCGGGGAGCTGTTTTTT. Amino acids: CASREVVGELFF. The V call is TRBV6-5, the J call TRBJ2-2, with D perhaps matching TRBD2 (5 bases). Trimming pared 6 bases from V and 7 bases from J, leaving 9 bases between. The length of the CDR3 is 12 residues. Looked up from germline, CDR1 is MNHEY and CDR2 is SVGAGI.

The gene calls are TRBV2 and TRBJ1-6; D may be TRBD1 (6 bases). CDR3 length equals 15 residues. Trimming cost V 2 bases and J 6 bases, with 11 bases left between them. The germline CDR1 and CDR2 sequences are SNHLY and FYNNEI. The CDR3 nucleotides read TGTGCCAGCAGTGAAAGAAGGACAGTTAATTCACCCCTCCACTTT. Translation gives CASSERRTVNSPLHF.

Here the CDR3 reads CASSDSGGRGGYTF. CDR3 DNA: TGTGCCAGCAGTGACTCTGGAGGGCGGGGAGGCTACACCTTC. V and J are TRBV7-2 and TRBJ1-2; D unclear. Germline loops: CDR1 SGHTA, CDR2 FQGNSA. Trimming removed 6 bases from V and 8 bases from J, with 19 bases in between. The CDR3 is 14 residues long.

The J gene is TRBJ1-2, the V gene TRBV20-1; the match to TRBD1 covers 9 bases. Germline V gene lookup returns CDR1 DFQATT and CDR2 SNEGSKA (reference sequence). Losses at the gene ends were 4 bases for V and 6 bases for J; bases not matched to a gene: 9. The CDR3 totals 14 residues. For the CDR3, the DNA is TGCAGTGCTACCCCAACCGGGACAGGGCATGGCTACACCTTC. It encodes CSATPTGTGHGYTF.

This clonotype appeared once. A read error is possible here, since a much larger clone lies one base away. The chain is built from TRBV7-2 and TRBJ2-7; possible D gene TRBD1, 5 bases. Per germline, CDR1 SGHTA and CDR2 FQGNSA. The CDR3 has 15 amino acids. V was pared by 1 base and J by 6 bases, with 16 bases between. This CDR3 reads CASSLEGQVRCEQYF. CDR3 nucleotides: TGTGCCAGCAGCTTAGAGGGGCAGGTTCGCTGCGAGCAGTACTTC.

This chain uses TRBV3-1 with TRBJ2-5; D not resolved. The ends were cut back, 0 bases at V and 1 base at J, with 18 bases in the middle. CDR3 length equals 18 residues. Germline assignment: CDR1 LGHDT and CDR2 YNNKEL (reference sequence). CDR3 loop: CASSQEVVDRLVQETQYF. CDR3 in DNA: TGTGCCAGCAGCCAAGAGGTCGTCGACCGACTTGTCCAAGAGACCCAGTACTTC.

This clonotype was recorded a few times. This chain uses TRBV5-1 with TRBJ2-4; D perhaps matches TRBD2 (6 bases). The CDR3 is 15 amino acids. The V gene's germline CDR1 is SGHRS and CDR2 YFSETQ. The V end lost 2 bases, the J end lost 5 bases, and 14 bases lay between the germline ends. CDR3 sequence: CASSLGGRWENIQYF. DNA for the CDR3: TGCGCCAGCAGCTTAGGAGGGAGGTGGGAAAACATTCAGTACTTC.

The chain uses TRBV9 and TRBJ2-1; 7 bases align to TRBD2. This CDR3 contains 16 residues. Per the germline V gene, CDR1 is SGDLS and CDR2 is YYNGEE. Germline trimming cut 4 bases from V and 5 bases from J; bases unmatched to any gene: 12. This CDR3 reads CASSIALAGDHNEQFF. The CDR3 DNA reads TGTGCCAGCAGCATAGCTCTGGCGGGAGATCACAATGAGCAGTTCTTC. Supplemented by reference TRBV9 and TRBJ2-1, the full variable domain reads DSGVTQTPKHLITATGQRVTLRCSPRSGDLSVYWYQQSLDQGLQFLIQYYNGEERAKGNILERFSAQQFPDLHSELNLSSLELGDSALYFCASSIALAGDHNEQFFGPGTRLTVL.

This clonotype was recorded a few times. V usage is TRBV30 and J usage is TRBJ1-2, with 8 bases identical to TRBD1. V dropped 3 bases and J dropped 7; count of bases not matched to a gene: 13. The CDR3 covers 15 residues. The V gene's germline CDR1 is GTSNPN and CDR2 SVGIG (reference sequence). This chain's CDR3 is CAWSRGTGTYRGYTF. DNA of the CDR3: TGTGCCTGGAGCCGGGGGACAGGAACTTATCGTGGCTACACCTTC.

This clonotype was counted between two and nine times. Compared with germline, one end of the junction differs, possibly owing to a read error. The V gene is TRBV20-1, the J gene TRBJ2-7, with 8 bases matching TRBD1. The CDR3 totals 14 residues. Per germline, CDR1 DFQATT and CDR2 SNEGSKA (reference sequence). The CDR3 bases are TGCAGTGCGAACGACAGGGGAAGGATATACGAGCAGCACTTC. This gives the protein CSANDRGRIYEQHF.

This clonotype has just a few counts. The chain joins TRBV4-1 to TRBJ1-4; D may be TRBD1 (6 bases). Trimming cost V 4 bases and J 3 bases, with 15 bases left between them. The CDR3 length is 16 residues. Germline assignment: CDR1 MGHRA and CDR2 YSYEKL. CDR3 bases: TGCGCCAGCAGCCGCGGGGGCCGGGCCCCTAATGAAAAACTGTTTTTT. This encodes CASSRGGRAPNEKLFF.

The chain employs TRBV6-1 and TRBJ2-5; D is possibly TRBD1 or TRBD2 (5 bases each). The better agreement between TRBJ2-7 and the DNA end casts doubt on the J call. Per germline, CDR1 MNHNS and CDR2 SASEGT. This CDR3 has 17 amino acids. The CDR3 coding sequence is TGTGCCAGCAGTCCGAATGACGGGGCAGGGAGCGCCTACGAGCAGTACTTC. Translating it yields CASSPNDGAGSAYEQYF.

The chain is built from TRBV12-3 or TRBV12-4 and TRBJ1-3; perhaps TRBD1 as D (6 bases). CDR3 length: 22 amino acids. The germline V and J ends were trimmed by 5 bases and 4 bases, with 36 bases remaining between them. The CDR3 loop reads CASSHRDTPPWVRIGKGNTIYF. DNA of the CDR3: TGTGCCAGCAGTCACCGGGACACCCCCCCATGGGTGAGAATCGGAAAAGGAAACACCATATATTTT.

This clonotype was observed a few times. The rearrangement links TRBV5-4 to TRBJ2-5; 10 bases fit TRBD2. Trimming took 3 bases from V and 3 from J; bases not matched to a gene: 11. Germline lookup yields CDR1 SGHNT and CDR2 YYREEE (reference sequence). The CDR3 length is 17 residues. The chain's CDR3 is CASSWGGLAGVEETQYF. DNA of the CDR3: TGTGCCAGCAGCTGGGGGGGCCTAGCGGGAGTAGAAGAGACCCAGTACTTC.

This clonotype was detected a few times. The chain couples TRBV20-1 to TRBJ2-3, with 8 bases that match TRBD2. The V segment lost 1 base and the J segment 7 bases; nucleotides outside the gene matches: 7. Germline V gene data show CDR1 as DFQATT and CDR2 as SNEGSKA (reference sequence). The CDR3 contains 14 residues. The DNA for the CDR3 is TGCAGTGCTAGAGTAGCGGGAATAGCAAATACGCAGTATTTT. Translated, it gives CSARVAGIANTQYF.

This chain connects TRBV20-1 to TRBJ2-3, with TRBD2 matching over 7 bases. CDR1 DFQATT and CDR2 SNEGSKA come from the germline V gene (reference sequence). The CDR3 sequence is 14 residues long. V shed 1 base, J shed 3 bases, and the junction held 4 bases outside the gene matches. The CDR3 loop is CSARVGLGTDTQYF. CDR3 nucleotides: TGCAGTGCTAGAGTTGGACTAGGAACAGATACGCAGTATTTT.

This CDR3 reads CSARDGQGLNTEAFF. CDR3 coding DNA: TGCAGTGCTAGAGATGGACAGGGCTTGAACACTGAAGCTTTCTTT. The chain carries TRBV20-1 and TRBJ1-1, with 8 bases fitting TRBD1. The junction had 3 bases not matched to a gene; V was cut back by 0 bases and J by 0 bases. CDR3 size: 15 residues. Germline V gene data show CDR1 as DFQATT and CDR2 as SNEGSKA (reference sequence).

This clonotype was observed a few times. The chain links TRBV5-1 to TRBJ2-3; perhaps TRBD2 as D (7 bases). Trimming pared 4 bases from V and 5 bases from J, leaving 11 bases between. Germline V lookup: CDR1 SGHRS, CDR2 YFSETQ. The CDR3 sequence is 13 residues long. Here the CDR3 DNA reads TGCGCCAGCAGCAGGGGGGGTGGAGATACGCAGTATTTT. It codes for CASSRGGGDTQYF. The entire variable domain, with the rest obtained from reference TRBV5-1 and TRBJ2-3, is as follows: KAGVTQTPRYLIKTRGQQVTLSCSPISGHRSVSWYQQTPGQGLQFLFEYFSETQRNKGNFPGRFSGRQFSNSRSEMNVSTLELGDSALYLCASSRGGGDTQYFGPGTRLTVL.

This clonotype appeared many times. The chain links TRBV6-2 or TRBV6-3 to TRBJ2-3; D is unclear. CDR3 length: 13 amino acids. Trimming cost V 0 bases and J 3 bases, with 4 bases left between them. Looked up from germline, CDR1 is MNHEY and CDR2 is SVGEGT. This chain's CDR3 is CASSYSETDTQYF. The CDR3 nucleotides read TGTGCCAGCAGTTACTCTGAAACAGATACGCAGTATTTT.

V is TRBV10-3 and J is TRBJ1-2; D call uncertain. Trimming left V 6 bases short and J 2 bases short, with 4 bases between. In germline, CDR1 is ENHRY, CDR2 SYGVKD. This CDR3 comprises 11 residues. The CDR3 DNA sequence: TGTGCCATCAGCGCCAACTATGGCTACACCTTC. Protein: CAISANYGYTF.

This clonotype was counted only a few times. The J gene is TRBJ2-1, the V gene TRBV24-1; TRBD2 matches at 13 bases. This CDR3 spans 16 amino acids. From germline, CDR1 is KGHDR and CDR2 SFDVKD. J lost 8 bases, V lost 5 bases, and 8 bases had no gene match. The CDR3 spells CATSGPLAGGIHEQFF. Written as DNA, the CDR3 is TGTGCCACCAGTGGCCCACTAGCGGGAGGGATCCATGAGCAGTTCTTC.

This clonotype was found a few times. The chain joins TRBV4-3 to TRBJ2-3, with D perhaps matching TRBD1 or TRBD2 (6 bases each). This CDR3 contains 18 residues. V lost 4 bases and J 3 bases, leaving 23 bases between the germline ends. The germline V gene encodes CDR1 LGHNA and CDR2 YSLEER. CDR3 residues: CASSPSHVGGRETDTQYF. CDR3 DNA: TGCGCCAGCAGCCCCTCCCACGTAGGGGGGCGCGAGACAGATACGCAGTATTTT.

This clonotype was counted only a few times. This chain joins TRBV7-2 and TRBJ2-3; a weak D match, TRBD1 (5 bases). The CDR3 has 16 amino acids. CDR1 is SGHTA, CDR2 FQGNSA, per germline. V dropped 0 bases and J dropped 0 bases, with 10 bases sitting between them. DNA for the CDR3: TGTGCCAGCAGCTTAGCTAGGGGTGCTAGCACAGATACGCAGTATTTT. It yields the protein CASSLARGASTDTQYF.

The chain uses TRBV6-2 or TRBV6-3 and TRBJ2-7, with D hard to call. CDR3 length equals 14 residues. The ends were cut back, 8 bases at V and 1 base at J, with 15 bases in the middle. Per germline, CDR1 MNHEY and CDR2 SVGEGT. The CDR3 DNA is TGTGCCAGCGGACCATCGCTGGGGTCCTACGAGCAGTACTTC. Translation: CASGPSLGSYEQYF.